One and the same sample provided the 10 T cell receptor beta chains below, sequenced in a study of T cell responses to AZD1222 COVID-19 vaccine. TCRdb's copy holds only in-frame clones and misses some; the assay was immunoSEQ multiplex PCR. This table has around 67,000 clones, around 82% appearing once. Sequencing used peripheral blood, obtained 28 days after the second AZD1222 dose. Receptor source: an adult who received the AZD1222 COVID-19 vaccine.

The rearrangement links TRBV11-2 to TRBJ1-2; no clear D gene. Germline CDR1 and CDR2: SGHAT and FQNNGV. This CDR3 comprises 15 residues. Trimming left V 1 base short and J 0 bases short, with 9 bases between. The CDR3 sequence is CASSLGVEANYGYTF. The CDR3 DNA reads TGTGCCAGCAGCTTAGGCGTAGAAGCTAACTATGGCTACACCTTC.

The chain uses TRBV5-8 and TRBJ2-1; D perhaps matches TRBD1 (6 bases). Per the germline V gene, CDR1 is SGHTS and CDR2 is YDEGEE. Trimming removed 0 bases from V and 6 bases from J, with 13 bases in between. There are 15 residues in the CDR3. The CDR3 DNA follows: TGTGCCAGCAGCTTGGCCGGACAGTCTTTCAATGAGCAGTTCTTC. Translation: CASSLAGQSFNEQFF.

V usage is TRBV19 and J usage is TRBJ1-2; TRBD1 matches 11 bases. The trim removed 5 bases at V and 4 bases at J, leaving 6 bases unmatched. The CDR3 contains 15 residues. Germline assignment: CDR1 LNHDA and CDR2 SQIVND (reference sequence). CDR3 amino acids: CASSPGQGASYGYTF. CDR3 sequence (DNA): TGTGCCAGTAGTCCAGGACAGGGGGCGAGCTATGGCTACACCTTC.

The V gene is TRBV15, the J gene TRBJ1-1, with 9 bases aligning to TRBD1. The CDR3 spans 14 residues. The germline V gene has CDR1 LNHNV and CDR2 YYDKDF (reference sequence). The V segment lost 2 bases and the J segment 7 bases; nucleotides outside the gene matches: 5. In nucleotides, the CDR3 is TGTGCCACCAGCAGACGGACAGGGGTGATTGAAGCTTTCTTT. Its translation: CATSRRTGVIEAFF.

The chain employs TRBV4-1 and TRBJ2-7; D unclear. Trimming stripped 2 bases from V and 2 bases from J, with 19 bases between. CDR3 size: 17 residues. In germline, CDR1 is MGHRA, CDR2 YSYEKL. The CDR3 sequence: CASSQPRTKLTPYEQYF. The CDR3, as DNA: TGCGCCAGCAGCCAACCACGGACGAAACTTACACCCTACGAGCAGTACTTC.

This chain uses TRBV7-9 with TRBJ2-1, with a tentative D call TRBD2 (5 bases). The CDR3 is made up of 13 amino acids. Between the trimmed V and J ends, which lost 1 base and 9 bases, there was a span of 10 bases. From germline, CDR1 is SEHNR and CDR2 FQNEAQ (reference sequence). The CDR3 sequence: CASSLEREGEQFF. For the CDR3, the DNA is TGTGCCAGCAGCTTAGAGCGCGAGGGTGAGCAGTTCTTC.

This clone was seen a single time. This chain joins TRBV7-9 and TRBJ1-1, with unresolved D. Germline V gives CDR1 SEHNR, CDR2 FQNEAQ (reference sequence). There are 14 residues in the CDR3. Trimming took 2 bases from V and 1 from J, leaving 8 bases between them. The CDR3, as DNA: TGTGCCAGCAGCTTAAGCCTGGGGAACACTGAAGCTTTCTTT. Residues: CASSLSLGNTEAFF. Full variable domain (missing parts from reference TRBV7-9 and TRBJ1-1): DTGVSQNPRHKITKRGQNVTFRCDPISEHNRLYWYRQTLGQGPEFLTYFQNEAQLEKSRLLSDRFSAERPKGSFSTLEIQRTEQGDSAMYLCASSLSLGNTEAFFGQGTRLTVV.

This clone was observed a single time. This sequence joins TRBV7-9 and TRBJ1-5; no clear D. Germline V lookup: CDR1 SEHNR, CDR2 FQNEAQ (reference sequence). The CDR3 runs 13 residues. Trimming cost V 1 base and J 9 bases, with 10 bases left between them. The CDR3 DNA sequence: TGTGCCAGCAGCTTAGATGAGGTATGGCCCCAGCATTTT. It encodes CASSLDEVWPQHF. Full variable domain (remainder filled in from reference TRBV7-9 and TRBJ1-5): DTGVSQNPRHKITKRGQNVTFRCDPISEHNRLYWYRQTLGQGPEFLTYFQNEAQLEKSRLLSDRFSAERPKGSFSTLEIQRTEQGDSAMYLCASSLDEVWPQHFGDGTRLSIL.

This clone occurred once. This chain uses TRBV30 with TRBJ1-1; TRBD1 agrees at 7 bases. Germline loops: CDR1 GTSNPN, CDR2 SVGIG (reference sequence). This CDR3 is built from 13 residues. V lost 7 bases and J lost 0; bases outside the gene matches: 5. The CDR3 DNA reads as TGTGCCTTCACTCAGGGGGTGAACACTGAAGCTTTCTTT. Encoded protein: CAFTQGVNTEAFF.

This rearrangement joins TRBV5-1 to TRBJ1-2; D ambiguous. The V and J ends lost 4 bases and 4 bases respectively, with 8 bases between them. The CDR3 totals 12 residues. Germline V gene data show CDR1 as SGHRS and CDR2 as YFSETQ. This CDR3 reads CASSPHTYGYTF. The DNA for the CDR3 is TGCGCCAGCAGCCCACACACCTATGGCTACACCTTC.